The 10 T cell receptor beta chains presented below share a single source sample, sequenced in a study of vaccination and CD4 T cells after COVID-19 (dated by TCRdb to 2022 to 2024). Library method: PCR. Sequencing relied on an Illumina iSeq 100. TCRdb took the public reads, trimmed them with fastp at Q25, ran MiXCR for clone calling and kept in-frame beta chains. A single entry per CDR3 protein holds the most common genes and DNA from its merged rows. This sample lists about 24,000 distinct CDR3 sequences; 45% to 65% were detected once. The top ten clones comprise more than 0.85% of the sample. This specimen consisted of CD4+ T cells from blood, obtained before SARS-CoV-2 vaccination. The receptor source for this set is a human donor who had recovered from COVID-19.

Only one count was recorded for this clonotype. The rearrangement links TRBV20-1 to TRBJ1-4, with D perhaps matching TRBD1 (6 bases). CDR1 DFQATT and CDR2 SNEGSKA come from the germline V gene (reference sequence). The length of the CDR3 is 13 residues. The CDR3 DNA follows: TGCCGTGGCCGGAGGGGGAATGATGAAAAACTGTTTTTT. It specifies CRGRRGNDEKLFF.

This clonotype was seen more than once but under ten times. The J gene is TRBJ2-3, the V gene TRBV7-6; D is perhaps TRBD1 (5 bases). With 5 bases removed from V and 0 bases from J, the gap between germline ends came to 15 bases. Looked up from germline, CDR1 is SGHVS and CDR2 is FNYEAQ. CDR3 length: 16 amino acids. The CDR3 loop is CASSNGQITSTDTQYF. The CDR3 nucleotides read TGTGCCAGCAGCAACGGACAAATTACTAGCACAGATACGCAGTATTTT.

The chain links TRBV6-1 to TRBJ1-1; D might be TRBD1 (6 bases). Germline assignment: CDR1 MNHNS and CDR2 SASEGT. The V end lost 9 bases, the J end lost 4 bases, and 12 bases lay between the germline ends. The CDR3 is 12 amino acids. The CDR3 is CASHRVGTEAFF. Here the CDR3 DNA reads TGTGCCAGTCACAGGGTTGGCACTGAAGCTTTCTTT.

The chain is built from TRBV10-3 and TRBJ1-2; no firm D call. Trimming shortened V by 3 bases and J by 8 bases, and 13 bases separated the two germline ends. The germline CDR1 and CDR2 sequences are ENHRY and SYGVKD. This CDR3 has 13 residues. CDR3 DNA: TGTGCCATCAGTGACCGGTACGATCGGGGCTACACCTTC. Residues: CAISDRYDRGYTF.

This sequence joins TRBV28 and TRBJ1-6; 9 nucleotides agree with TRBD1. With 9 bases clipped from V and 0 bases from J, the junction kept 18 bases outside the gene matches. This CDR3 spans 20 amino acids. Germline values: CDR1 MDHEN, CDR2 SYDVKM. The CDR3 loop reads CASMRSPGTGYGSYNSPLHF. Here the CDR3 DNA reads TGTGCCAGTATGCGATCTCCCGGGACAGGGTACGGCTCCTATAATTCACCCCTCCACTTT.

The rearrangement uses TRBV30 and TRBJ2-3, with D unclear. Trimming stripped 4 bases from V and 2 bases from J, with 7 bases between. This CDR3 has 12 residues. Germline V gene sequence: CDR1 GTSNPN, CDR2 SVGIG (reference sequence). The CDR3 nucleotides read TGTGCCTGGAATCCTAACACAGATACGCAGTATTTT. It encodes CAWNPNTDTQYF.

This chain links TRBV4-1 with TRBJ2-3, with 14 bases that match TRBD2. CDR3 length: 15 amino acids. After removal of 3 bases from V and 4 bases from J, the junction contained 0 bases not matched to a gene. CDR1 is MGHRA, CDR2 YSYEKL, per germline. In DNA, the CDR3 is TGCGCCAGCAGCCAGGGACTAGCGGGAGCAGATACGCAGTATTTT. Translation gives CASSQGLAGADTQYF.

The CDR3 bases are TGTGCCAGCAGCTTCGAGGGACAGGGGGCGGGCGGCTACACCTTC. It codes for CASSFEGQGAGGYTF. The chain carries TRBV7-2 and TRBJ1-2, with TRBD1 matching over 12 bases. From germline, CDR1 is SGHTA and CDR2 FQGNSA. The CDR3 loop spans 15 amino acids. J lost 8 bases, V lost 3 bases, and 7 bases had no gene match.

This clonotype has just a few counts. V is TRBV6-1 and J is TRBJ1-2, with 9 bases fitting TRBD1. The CDR3 extends over 15 amino acids. With 5 bases clipped from V and 1 base from J, the junction kept 5 bases outside the gene matches. Germline V gene data show CDR1 as MNHNS and CDR2 as SASEGT. The chain's CDR3 is CASSLTGGVNYGYTF. CDR3 in DNA: TGTGCCAGCAGTCTGACAGGGGGAGTTAACTATGGCTACACCTTC.

This clonotype was counted between two and nine times. V is TRBV27 and J is TRBJ2-1, with TRBD2 matching 7 bases. Per the germline V gene, CDR1 is MNHEY and CDR2 is SMNVEV (reference sequence). Trimming removed 6 bases from V and 9 bases from J; junction bases left unmatched: 5. This CDR3 contains 12 residues. The CDR3 protein is CASSGRPFEQFF. In DNA, the CDR3 is TGTGCCAGCAGCGGGAGGCCTTTTGAGCAGTTCTTC.